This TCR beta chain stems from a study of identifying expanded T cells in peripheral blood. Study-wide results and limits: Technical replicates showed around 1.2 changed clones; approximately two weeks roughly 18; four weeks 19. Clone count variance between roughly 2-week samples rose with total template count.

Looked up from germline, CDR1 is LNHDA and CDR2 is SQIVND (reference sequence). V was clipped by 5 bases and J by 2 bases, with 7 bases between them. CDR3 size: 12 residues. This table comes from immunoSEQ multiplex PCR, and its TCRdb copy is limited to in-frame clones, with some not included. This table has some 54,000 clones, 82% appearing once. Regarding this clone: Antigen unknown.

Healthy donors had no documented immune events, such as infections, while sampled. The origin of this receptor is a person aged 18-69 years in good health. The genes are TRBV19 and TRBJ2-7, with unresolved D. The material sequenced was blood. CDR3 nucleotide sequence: TGTGCCAGTAGTGCGGACCCCTACGAGCAGTACTTC. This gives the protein CASSADPYEQYF.